Each of the 28 T cell receptor beta chains below was sequenced from the same sample in a study of blood T cell repertoires in COVID-19. Sequenced by immunoSEQ multiplex PCR; TCRdb stores in-frame clones only, minus some. The table has about 480,000 clones, around nine tenths seen once. Sequenced: PBMCs or T cells enriched from blood (not recorded which). The receptors derive from a woman aged 40-49 years who had recovered from COVID-19.

DNA for the CDR3: TGTGCCAGCAGCGGGACAGACGATCGGAATCAGCCCCAGCATTTT. Protein sequence: CASSGTDDRNQPQHF. The rearrangement links TRBV11-2 to TRBJ1-5, with 7 bases identical to TRBD1. Per germline, CDR1 SGHAT and CDR2 FQNNGV. The CDR3 sequence is 15 residues long. J lost 4 bases, V lost 5 bases, and 8 bases had no gene match.

The chain uses TRBV9 and TRBJ1-1, with 9 bases that match TRBD1. Germline CDR1 SGDLS, CDR2 YYNGEE. The CDR3 is 15 amino acids. Trimming removed 0 bases from V and 4 bases from J; junction bases left unmatched: 4. CDR3 in DNA: TGTGCCAGCAGCGTAGCGGGACAGGGCGGCACTGAAGCTTTCTTT. It translates to CASSVAGQGGTEAFF.

V and J are TRBV30 and TRBJ2-1, with TRBD2 matching 10 bases. V dropped 3 bases and J dropped 5; count of bases not matched to a gene: 4. The CDR3 totals 14 residues. Germline assignment: CDR1 GTSNPN and CDR2 SVGIG (reference sequence). CDR3 sequence reads: CAWSLLAGNNEQFF. The CDR3 nucleotides are TGTGCCTGGAGCCTACTAGCGGGAAACAATGAGCAGTTCTTC.

The chain is built from TRBV9 and TRBJ2-1; 8 nucleotides match TRBD2. Trimming took 0 bases from V and 3 from J; bases not matched to a gene: 11. There are 18 residues in the CDR3. Germline values: CDR1 SGDLS, CDR2 YYNGEE. The DNA of the CDR3 is TGTGCCAGCAGCGTAGACGGGAGGGCCGCGGATATCTACAATGAGCAGTTCTTC. Protein sequence: CASSVDGRAADIYNEQFF.

The rearrangement uses TRBV6-4 and TRBJ2-1; D is perhaps TRBD1 (5 bases). The CDR3 is 13 amino acids. Per germline, CDR1 MRHNA and CDR2 SNTAGT. V shed 1 base and J shed 9 bases, with 10 bases lying between them. The DNA for the CDR3 is TGTGCCAGCAGTGACTTCTGGGGCGGTGAGCAGTTCTTC. Its translation: CASSDFWGGEQFF.

The rearrangement links TRBV19 to TRBJ2-3; 10 bases fit TRBD2. The germline V gene encodes CDR1 LNHDA and CDR2 SQIVND (reference sequence). With 3 bases clipped from V and 5 bases from J, the junction kept 11 bases outside the gene matches. The CDR3 runs 17 residues. The CDR3 DNA follows: TGTGCCAGTAGTATTTGGCTAGCGGGAGATCATAGAGATACGCAGTATTTT. As protein: CASSIWLAGDHRDTQYF.

The chain carries TRBV29-1 and TRBJ1-2; 7 positions match TRBD1. With V trimmed by 3 bases and J by 2 bases, 6 bases remained unmatched. CDR3 length: 14 residues. CDR1 and CDR2 (germline): SQVTM, ANQGSEA. CDR3 bases: TGCAGCGTTGAGGACAGGAGAGGGAACTATGGCTACACCTTC. It encodes CSVEDRRGNYGYTF.

This CDR3 is CASSQTGTRSDTQYF. In DNA, the CDR3 is TGTGCCAGCAGCCAAACCGGGACACGCTCAGATACGCAGTATTTT. The chain recombines TRBV6-5 with TRBJ2-3; D is possibly TRBD1 (6 bases). The CDR3 sequence is 15 residues long. CDR1 and CDR2 from the germline V gene are MNHEY and SVGAGI. Trimming shortened V by 6 bases and J by 4 bases, and 17 bases separated the two germline ends.

The CDR3 nucleotides read TGTGCCAGCAGCGCGGGGGACTTCTACAATGAGCAGTTCTTC. It is translated as CASSAGDFYNEQFF. This chain links TRBV9 with TRBJ2-1, with D possibly matching TRBD2 (6 bases). With 3 bases removed from V and 3 bases from J, the gap between germline ends came to 10 bases. The CDR3 sequence is 14 residues long. Germline V gene data show CDR1 as SGDLS and CDR2 as YYNGEE. The whole variable domain, filled in from reference TRBV9 and TRBJ2-1, reads DSGVTQTPKHLITATGQRVTLRCSPRSGDLSVYWYQQSLDQGLQFLIQYYNGEERAKGNILERFSAQQFPDLHSELNLSSLELGDSALYFCASSAGDFYNEQFFGPGTRLTVL.

This chain links TRBV27 with TRBJ1-2, with TRBD1 matching 8 bases. This CDR3 has 12 residues. Germline assignment: CDR1 MNHEY and CDR2 SMNVEV (reference sequence). The J segment lost 10 bases and the V segment lost 4 bases, leaving 5 bases of the junction unmatched. This CDR3 reads CASSYSGGVYTF. In DNA form, the CDR3 reads TGTGCCAGCAGTTACTCAGGGGGCGTCTACACCTTC.

V and J are TRBV4-3 and TRBJ2-1; 11 nucleotides align to TRBD2. The CDR3 covers 18 residues. V dropped 3 bases and J dropped 0; count of bases not matched to a gene: 7. The V gene's germline CDR1 is LGHNA and CDR2 YSLEER. CDR3 residues: CASSHYRGLADSYNEQFF. The CDR3 DNA is TGCGCCAGCAGCCATTATCGGGGACTAGCGGACTCCTACAATGAGCAGTTCTTC.

The chain is built from TRBV11-2 and TRBJ1-3; D unclear. Trimming pared 5 bases from V and 2 bases from J, leaving 16 bases between. The CDR3 runs to 16 residues. The V gene's germline CDR1 is SGHAT and CDR2 FQNNGV. The CDR3, as DNA: TGTGCCAGCAGCCCTAGTCTGGAATCCACTGGAAACACCATATATTTT. Translation: CASSPSLESTGNTIYF.

This clone is categorized as medium-sized. V is TRBV7-9 and J is TRBJ1-5; 7 bases map to TRBD1. V trimming: 5 bases; J trimming: 3 bases; junction bases outside the gene matches: 7. The CDR3 has 15 amino acids. CDR1 and CDR2 (germline): SEHNR, FQNEAQ (reference sequence). The chain's CDR3 is CASSHGQAANQPQHF. The CDR3, as DNA: TGTGCCAGCAGCCACGGACAGGCGGCCAATCAGCCCCAGCATTTT.

The CDR3 DNA sequence: TGTGCCAGCAGCTTAATAGGAGGGGCAGGCGATGAGCAGTTCTTC. Translation gives CASSLIGGAGDEQFF. The chain links TRBV7-2 to TRBJ2-1; tentatively, D is TRBD2 (6 bases). The germline V gene encodes CDR1 SGHTA and CDR2 FQGNSA. V was shortened by 2 bases and J by 8 bases, with 16 bases between the two germline ends. This CDR3 is built from 15 residues.

The V and J genes are TRBV7-6 and TRBJ2-1; a weak D match, TRBD1 (5 bases). This CDR3 has 15 residues. Per the germline V gene, CDR1 is SGHVS and CDR2 is FNYEAQ. Trimming left V 1 base short and J 5 bases short, with 12 bases between. The CDR3 DNA is TGTGCCAGCAGCTTAGAAGGGGCTTGGGACAATGAGCAGTTCTTC. The encoded protein is CASSLEGAWDNEQFF.

This chain links TRBV11-2 with TRBJ1-2; D remains ambiguous. V was clipped by 0 bases and J by 7 bases, with 9 bases between them. Germline V lookup: CDR1 SGHAT, CDR2 FQNNGV. The CDR3 consists of 13 residues. CDR3 sequence (DNA): TGTGCCAGCAGCTTAGATCGTTCGAGTGGCTACACCTTC. Translation: CASSLDRSSGYTF. Variable domain in full (rest from reference TRBV11-2 and TRBJ1-2): EAGVAQSPRYKIIEKRQSVAFWCNPISGHATLYWYQQILGQGPKLLIQFQNNGVVDDSQLPKDRFSAERLKGVDSTLKIQPAKLEDSAVYLCASSLDRSSGYTFGSGTRLTVV.

V usage is TRBV19 and J usage is TRBJ1-2; 7 bases agree with TRBD1. The CDR3 consists of 14 residues. The V segment lost 9 bases and the J segment 0 bases; nucleotides outside the gene matches: 7. Germline-derived CDR1 and CDR2 are LNHDA and SQIVND (reference sequence). The CDR3 nucleotides are TGTGCCAGCGGGACAGACCAACCTAACTATGGCTACACCTTC. It specifies CASGTDQPNYGYTF.

This rearrangement joins TRBV10-2 to TRBJ2-7, with TRBD2 as a possible D gene (5 bases). Trimming shortened V by 1 base and J by 2 bases, and 15 bases separated the two germline ends. This CDR3 spans 16 amino acids. CDR1 WSHSY and CDR2 SAAADI come from the germline V gene. The chain's CDR3 is CASSEFGSGTPYEQYF. DNA of the CDR3: TGCGCCAGCAGTGAGTTCGGCAGCGGCACCCCCTACGAGCAGTACTTC.

V gene TRBV5-1 combines with J gene TRBJ2-1, with D perhaps TRBD2 (6 bases). Germline-derived CDR1 and CDR2 are SGHRS and YFSETQ. V gave up 0 bases and J gave up 8 bases, with 9 bases separating them. The CDR3 has 13 residues. The CDR3 bases are TGCGCCAGCAGCTTGGGACTAGTCGATGAGCAGTTCTTC. Amino acids: CASSLGLVDEQFF.

This chain connects TRBV21-1 to TRBJ1-1; no DNA check was done on the table's D call, TRBD1. TRBV21-1 is given as a pseudogene. This CDR3 region has 17 residues. As DNA, the CDR3 is TGTGCCAGCAGCAAAATATTGGCAGGGGCCCAAAACACTGAAGCTTTCTTT. This translates into CASSKILAGAQNTEAFF.

The rearrangement links TRBV5-1 to TRBJ2-2, with 7 bases that match TRBD2. V was clipped by 1 base and J by 5 bases; unmatched bases: 8. CDR1 and CDR2 (germline): SGHRS, YFSETQ. The CDR3 contains 16 residues. CDR3: CASSLLASGATGELFF. Here the CDR3 DNA reads TGCGCCAGCAGCTTGCTTGCTAGCGGCGCAACCGGGGAGCTGTTTTTT.

V usage is TRBV7-9 and J usage is TRBJ2-5; D is undetermined. This CDR3 spans 13 amino acids. The germline V and J ends were trimmed by 5 bases and 4 bases, with 11 bases remaining between them. Looked up from germline, CDR1 is SEHNR and CDR2 is FQNEAQ (reference sequence). The chain's CDR3 is CASSPNSRETQYF. As DNA, the CDR3 is TGTGCCAGCAGCCCGAACAGCAGAGAGACCCAGTACTTC.

This chain joins TRBV23-1 and TRBJ2-3; TRBD1 matches at 8 bases. TRBV23-1 is an ORF for which the function is uncertain. J gave up 2 bases and V 3 bases, and 16 bases lay outside the gene matches. This CDR3 comprises 19 residues. CDR3 in DNA: TGCGCCAGCAGTCAGTTCGTTTCGAGACAGGGGCCCTTCACAGATACGCAGTATTTT. It encodes CASSQFVSRQGPFTDTQYF.

This sequence joins TRBV7-9 and TRBJ2-7; 9 bases agree with TRBD2. There are 14 residues in the CDR3. Germline CDR1 SEHNR, CDR2 FQNEAQ (reference sequence). V shed 4 bases, J shed 5 bases, and the junction held 6 bases outside the gene matches. The DNA for the CDR3 is TGTGCCAGCAGCTCGGGACTAGCATACCACGAGCAGTACTTC. Amino acids: CASSSGLAYHEQYF.

V gene TRBV19 combines with J gene TRBJ1-6, with 7 bases aligning to TRBD1. The germline gives CDR1 LNHDA, CDR2 SQIVND (reference sequence). CDR3 length: 14 amino acids. The V segment lost 3 bases and the J segment 9 bases; nucleotides outside the gene matches: 5. The CDR3 DNA reads as TGTGCCAGTAGTATGGCCAGGGACAGTTCACCCCTCCACTTT. It translates to CASSMARDSSPLHF.

V gene TRBV10-2 combines with J gene TRBJ1-5; D possibly corresponds to TRBD1 (5 bases). Germline V gene data show CDR1 as WSHSY and CDR2 as SAAADI. The V and J ends lost 5 bases and 6 bases respectively, with 11 bases between them. This CDR3 contains 13 residues. CDR3 loop: CASSTQGGQPQHF. DNA of the CDR3: TGCGCCAGCAGTACTCAGGGAGGTCAGCCCCAGCATTTT.

This chain connects TRBV15 to TRBJ2-7; no clear D gene. Germline V gene sequence: CDR1 LNHNV, CDR2 YYDKDF (reference sequence). The length of the CDR3 is 13 residues. The germline V and J ends were trimmed by 2 bases and 7 bases, with 12 bases remaining between them. CDR3 DNA: TGTGCCACCAGCAGAAACACGGAGAGGGAGCAGTACTTC. Residues: CATSRNTEREQYF. The whole variable domain, remainder taken from reference TRBV15 and TRBJ2-7, is DAMVIQNPRYQVTQFGKPVTLSCSQTLNHNVMYWYQQKSSQAPKLLFHYYDKDFNNEADTPDNFQSRRPNTSFCFLDIRSPGLGDTAMYLCATSRNTEREQYFGPGTRLTVT.

V gene TRBV6-2 or TRBV6-3 combines with J gene TRBJ2-7; TRBD2 matches 10 bases. The germline V gene has CDR1 MNHEY and CDR2 SVGEGT. The junction had 6 bases not matched to a gene; V was cut back by 5 bases and J by 11 bases. This CDR3 spans 12 amino acids. For the CDR3, the DNA is TGTGCCAGCAGTCCGCCTAGCGGGAGTAAGTACTTC. Protein: CASSPPSGSKYF.